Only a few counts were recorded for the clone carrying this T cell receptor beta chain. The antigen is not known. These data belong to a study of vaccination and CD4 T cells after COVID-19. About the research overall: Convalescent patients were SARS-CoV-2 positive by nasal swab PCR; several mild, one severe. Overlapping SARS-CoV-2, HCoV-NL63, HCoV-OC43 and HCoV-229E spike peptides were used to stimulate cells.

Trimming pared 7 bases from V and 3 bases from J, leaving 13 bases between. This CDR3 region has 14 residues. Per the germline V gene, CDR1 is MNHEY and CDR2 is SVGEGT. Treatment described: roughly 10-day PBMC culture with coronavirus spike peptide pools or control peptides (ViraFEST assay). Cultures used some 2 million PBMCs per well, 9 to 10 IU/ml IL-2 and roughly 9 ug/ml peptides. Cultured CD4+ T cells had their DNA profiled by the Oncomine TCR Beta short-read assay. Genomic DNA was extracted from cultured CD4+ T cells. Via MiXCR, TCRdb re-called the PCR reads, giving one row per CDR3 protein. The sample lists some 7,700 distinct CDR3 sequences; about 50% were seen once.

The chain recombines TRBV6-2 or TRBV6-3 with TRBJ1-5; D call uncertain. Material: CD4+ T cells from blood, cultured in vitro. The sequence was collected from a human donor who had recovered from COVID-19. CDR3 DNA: TGTGCCAGCACTAGGACCCTGGACAATCAGCCCCAGCATTTT. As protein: CASTRTLDNQPQHF.